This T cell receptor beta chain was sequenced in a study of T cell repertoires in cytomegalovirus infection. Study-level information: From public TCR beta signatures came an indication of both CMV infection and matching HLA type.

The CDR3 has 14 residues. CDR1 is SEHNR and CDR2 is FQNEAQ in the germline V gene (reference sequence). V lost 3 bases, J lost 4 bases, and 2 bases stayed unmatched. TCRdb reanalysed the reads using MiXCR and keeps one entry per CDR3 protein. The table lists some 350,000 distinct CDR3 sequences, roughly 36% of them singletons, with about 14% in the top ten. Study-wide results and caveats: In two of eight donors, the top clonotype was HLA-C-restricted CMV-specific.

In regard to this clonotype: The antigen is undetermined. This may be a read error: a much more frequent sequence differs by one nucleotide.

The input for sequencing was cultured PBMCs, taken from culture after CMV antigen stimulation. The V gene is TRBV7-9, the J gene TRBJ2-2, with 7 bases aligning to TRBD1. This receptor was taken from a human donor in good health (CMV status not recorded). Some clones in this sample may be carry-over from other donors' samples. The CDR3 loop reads CASSFTGATGELFF. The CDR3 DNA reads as TGTGCCAGCAGCTTCACAGGGGCCACCGGGGAGCTGTTTTTT.